This T cell receptor beta chain was sequenced for a study of T and B cells in COVID-19 patients. Study context: Of about 20 active-infection patients, roughly eleven were critically ill with mechanical ventilation or extracorporeal membrane oxygenation. Of 20 to 25 active-infection patients, 15 to 18 carried comorbidities linked to unfavorable COVID-19 outcome. Study results and caveats: Patients with COVID-19 reportedly showed strongly skewed T cell receptor beta variable and joining gene usage.

Details on this clonotype: Its antigen is not known.

BIOMED2 TRB-A/B primer pools were used in multiplex TRB PCR. MiXCR, run by TCRdb on the multiplex PCR reads, gives a single entry per CDR3 protein. The sample lists roughly 27,000 distinct CDR3 sequences, over 25% occurring once. TRB was amplified from around 250-460 ng of blood genomic DNA. The CDR3 contains 16 residues. The germline V gene has CDR1 MNHEY and CDR2 SMNVEV (reference sequence). Unmatched junction bases numbered 16, after V lost 6 bases and J lost 5 bases. The TCR sequence derives from a human donor who had recovered from COVID-19. The chain uses TRBV27 and TRBJ2-7; 7 nucleotides agree with TRBD2. Sequences were obtained from blood. CDR3 residues: CASSGPFGRERHEQYF. CDR3 bases: TGTGCCAGCAGCGGCCCCTTTGGGCGGGAGAGACACGAGCAGTACTTC.